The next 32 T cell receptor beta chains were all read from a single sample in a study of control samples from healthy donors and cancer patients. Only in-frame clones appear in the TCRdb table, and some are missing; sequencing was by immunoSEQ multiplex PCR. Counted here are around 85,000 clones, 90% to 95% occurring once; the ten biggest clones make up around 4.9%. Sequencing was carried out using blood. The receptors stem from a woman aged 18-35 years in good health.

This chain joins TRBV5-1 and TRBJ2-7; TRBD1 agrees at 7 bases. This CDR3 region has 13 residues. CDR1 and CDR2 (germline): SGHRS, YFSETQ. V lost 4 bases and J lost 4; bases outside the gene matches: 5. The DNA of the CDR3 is TGCGCCAGCAGCCTCGACAGGGTATACGAGCAGTACTTC. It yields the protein CASSLDRVYEQYF.

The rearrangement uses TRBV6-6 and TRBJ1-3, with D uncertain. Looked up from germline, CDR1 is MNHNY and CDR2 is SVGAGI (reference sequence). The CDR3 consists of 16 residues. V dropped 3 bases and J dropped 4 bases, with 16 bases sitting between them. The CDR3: CASSYFTDGTGNTIYF. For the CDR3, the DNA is TGTGCCAGCAGTTATTTTACGGATGGTACGGGAAACACCATATATTTT.

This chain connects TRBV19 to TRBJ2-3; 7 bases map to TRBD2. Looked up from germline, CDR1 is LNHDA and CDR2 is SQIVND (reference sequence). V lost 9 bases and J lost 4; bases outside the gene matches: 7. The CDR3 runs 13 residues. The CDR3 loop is CASTGLVADTQYF. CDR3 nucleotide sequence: TGTGCCAGCACCGGACTAGTAGCAGATACGCAGTATTTT.

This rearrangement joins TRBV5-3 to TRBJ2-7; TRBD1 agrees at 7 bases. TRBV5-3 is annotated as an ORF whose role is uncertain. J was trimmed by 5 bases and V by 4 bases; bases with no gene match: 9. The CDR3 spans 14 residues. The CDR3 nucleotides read TGTGCCAGAAGCCAGAACCTGACAGGGAACGAGCAGTACTTC. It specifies CARSQNLTGNEQYF.

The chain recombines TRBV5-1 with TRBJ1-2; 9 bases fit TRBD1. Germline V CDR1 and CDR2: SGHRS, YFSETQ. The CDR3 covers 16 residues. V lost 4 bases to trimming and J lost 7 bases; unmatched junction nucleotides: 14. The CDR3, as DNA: TGCGCCAGCAGCGATATAGGACAGGGGCAAACTGGTGGCTACACCTTC. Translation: CASSDIGQGQTGGYTF.

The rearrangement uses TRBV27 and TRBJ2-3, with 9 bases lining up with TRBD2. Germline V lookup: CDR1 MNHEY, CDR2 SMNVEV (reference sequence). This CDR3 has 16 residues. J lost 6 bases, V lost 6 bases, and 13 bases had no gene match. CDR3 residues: CASSWSWAGGGDTQYF. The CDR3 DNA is TGTGCCAGCAGCTGGAGCTGGGCGGGAGGGGGGGATACGCAGTATTTT.

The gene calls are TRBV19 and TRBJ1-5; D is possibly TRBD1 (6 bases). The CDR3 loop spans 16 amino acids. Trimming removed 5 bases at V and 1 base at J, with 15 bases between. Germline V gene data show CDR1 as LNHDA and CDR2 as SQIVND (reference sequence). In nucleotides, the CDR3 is TGTGCCAGTAGTTCCTCTACAGGGTTGAGCAATCAGCCCCAGCATTTT. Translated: CASSSSTGLSNQPQHF.

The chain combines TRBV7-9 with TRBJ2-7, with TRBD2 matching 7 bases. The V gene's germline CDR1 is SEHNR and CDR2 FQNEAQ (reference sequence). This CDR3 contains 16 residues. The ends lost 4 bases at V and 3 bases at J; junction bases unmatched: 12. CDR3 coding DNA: TGTGCCAGCAGCTCCAGGGAGTCTAGCGGCCTCTACGAGCAGTACTTC. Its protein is CASSSRESSGLYEQYF.

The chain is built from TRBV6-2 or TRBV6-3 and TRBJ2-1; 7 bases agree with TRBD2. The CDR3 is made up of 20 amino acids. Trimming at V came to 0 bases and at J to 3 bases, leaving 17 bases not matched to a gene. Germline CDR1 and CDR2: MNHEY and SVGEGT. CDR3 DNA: TGTGCCAGCAGTTACTCTGGATCGGCGGGAGTAATTACGGTCTACAATGAGCAGTTCTTC. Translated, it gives CASSYSGSAGVITVYNEQFF.

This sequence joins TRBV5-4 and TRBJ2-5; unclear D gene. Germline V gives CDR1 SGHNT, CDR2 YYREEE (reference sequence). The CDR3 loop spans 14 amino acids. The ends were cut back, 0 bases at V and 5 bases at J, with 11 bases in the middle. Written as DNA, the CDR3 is TGTGCCAGCAGCTTGGGGGCACCCGTCGAGACCCAGTACTTC. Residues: CASSLGAPVETQYF. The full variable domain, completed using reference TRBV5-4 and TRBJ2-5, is ETGVTQSPTHLIKTRGQQVTLRCSSQSGHNTVSWYQQALGQGPQFIFQYYREEENGRGNFPPRFSGLQFPNYSSELNVNALELDDSALYLCASSLGAPVETQYFGPGTRLLVL.

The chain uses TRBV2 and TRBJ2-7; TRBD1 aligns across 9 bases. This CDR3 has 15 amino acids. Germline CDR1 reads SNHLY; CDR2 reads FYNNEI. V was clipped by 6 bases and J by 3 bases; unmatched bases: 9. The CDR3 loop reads CASSLPGQGNYEQYF. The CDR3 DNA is TGTGCCAGCAGCCTCCCGGGACAGGGTAACTACGAGCAGTACTTC.

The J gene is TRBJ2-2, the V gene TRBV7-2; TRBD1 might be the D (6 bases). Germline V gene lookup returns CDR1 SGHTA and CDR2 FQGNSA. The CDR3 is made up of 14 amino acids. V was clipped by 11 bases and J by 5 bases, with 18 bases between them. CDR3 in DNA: TGTGCCCACAGCGCACAGGGTCGAACCGGGGAGCTGTTTTTT. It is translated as CAHSAQGRTGELFF.

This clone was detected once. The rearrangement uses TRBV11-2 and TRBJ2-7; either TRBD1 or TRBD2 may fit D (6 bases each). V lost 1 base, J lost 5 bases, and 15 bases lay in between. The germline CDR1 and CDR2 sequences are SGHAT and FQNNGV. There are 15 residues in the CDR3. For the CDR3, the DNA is TGTGCCAGCAGCTTAGTGGGGGGCGGGATGGACGAGCAGTACTTC. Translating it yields CASSLVGGGMDEQYF.

CDR3 in DNA: TGTGCCAGCAGCTTAGCCCCCTCGCTTATAGGGGGAGAGCAGTACTTC. As protein: CASSLAPSLIGGEQYF. V usage is TRBV7-9 and J usage is TRBJ2-7; possible D gene TRBD1, 6 bases. Per the germline V gene, CDR1 is SEHNR and CDR2 is FQNEAQ (reference sequence). The CDR3 has 16 residues. Trimming shortened V by 0 bases and J by 7 bases, and 19 bases separated the two germline ends.

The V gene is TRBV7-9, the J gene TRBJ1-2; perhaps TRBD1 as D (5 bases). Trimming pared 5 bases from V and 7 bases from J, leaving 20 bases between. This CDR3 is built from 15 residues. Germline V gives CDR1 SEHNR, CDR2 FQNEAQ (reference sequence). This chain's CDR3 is CASSPRGGSRLGYTF. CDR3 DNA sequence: TGTGCCAGCAGCCCCCGTGGGGGGTCAAGGCTTGGCTACACCTTC.

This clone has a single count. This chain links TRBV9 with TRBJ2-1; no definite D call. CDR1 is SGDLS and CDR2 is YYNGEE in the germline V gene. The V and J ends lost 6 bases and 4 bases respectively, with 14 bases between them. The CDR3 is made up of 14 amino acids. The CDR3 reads CASNPSEVYNEQFF. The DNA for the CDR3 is TGTGCCAGCAACCCATCCGAAGTTTACAATGAGCAGTTCTTC.

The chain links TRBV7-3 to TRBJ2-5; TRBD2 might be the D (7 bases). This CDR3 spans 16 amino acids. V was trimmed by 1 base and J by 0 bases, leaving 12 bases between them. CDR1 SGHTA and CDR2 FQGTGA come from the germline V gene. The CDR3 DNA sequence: TGTGCCAGCAGCTTAAATCCCGGGGGGCACCAAGAGACCCAGTACTTC. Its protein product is CASSLNPGGHQETQYF.

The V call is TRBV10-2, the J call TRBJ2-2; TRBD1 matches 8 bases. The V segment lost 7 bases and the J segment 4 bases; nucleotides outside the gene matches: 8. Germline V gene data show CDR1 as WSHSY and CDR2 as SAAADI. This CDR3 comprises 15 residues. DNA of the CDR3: TGCGCCAGCAACGACAGGGGAAGAATCACCGGGGAGCTGTTTTTT. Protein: CASNDRGRITGELFF.

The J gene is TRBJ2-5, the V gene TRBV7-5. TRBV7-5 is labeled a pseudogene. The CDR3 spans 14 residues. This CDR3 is CVLTNLAFQETQYF. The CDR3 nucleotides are TGTGTCCTGACGAACCTGGCGTTCCAAGAGACCCAGTACTTC.

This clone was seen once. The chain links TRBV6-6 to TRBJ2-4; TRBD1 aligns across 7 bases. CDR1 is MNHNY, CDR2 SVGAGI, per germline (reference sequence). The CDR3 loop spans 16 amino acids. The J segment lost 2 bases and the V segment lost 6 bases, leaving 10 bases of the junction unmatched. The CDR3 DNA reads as TGTGCCAGCAGCCCAGGACAGGTCTCGTCCAAAAACATTCAGTACTTC. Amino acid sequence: CASSPGQVSSKNIQYF.

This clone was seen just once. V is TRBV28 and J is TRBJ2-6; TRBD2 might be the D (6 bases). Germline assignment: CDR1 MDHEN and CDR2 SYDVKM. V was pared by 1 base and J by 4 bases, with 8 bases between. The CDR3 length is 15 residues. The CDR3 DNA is TGTGCCAGCAGTTTATCGGGGGTCGGGGCCAACGTCCTGACTTTC. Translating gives CASSLSGVGANVLTF.

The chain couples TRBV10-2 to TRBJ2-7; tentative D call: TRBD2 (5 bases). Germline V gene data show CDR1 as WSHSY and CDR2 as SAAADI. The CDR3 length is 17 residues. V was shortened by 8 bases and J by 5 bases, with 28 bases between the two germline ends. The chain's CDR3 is CASYGPLTGTPLDEQYF. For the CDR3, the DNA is TGCGCCAGCTATGGCCCATTAACGGGAACTCCGCTAGACGAGCAGTACTTC.

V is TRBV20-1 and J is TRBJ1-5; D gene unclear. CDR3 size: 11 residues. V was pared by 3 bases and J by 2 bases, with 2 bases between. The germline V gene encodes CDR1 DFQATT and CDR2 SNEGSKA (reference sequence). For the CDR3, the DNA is TGCAGTGCTAGTGGCAATCAGCCCCAGCATTTT. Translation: CSASGNQPQHF.

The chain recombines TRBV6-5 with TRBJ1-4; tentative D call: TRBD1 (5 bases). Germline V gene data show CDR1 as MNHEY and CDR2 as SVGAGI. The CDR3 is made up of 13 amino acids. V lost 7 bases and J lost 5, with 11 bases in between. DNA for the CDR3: TGTGCCAGCATTAGGGGAAAGAATGAAAAACTGTTTTTT. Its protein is CASIRGKNEKLFF.

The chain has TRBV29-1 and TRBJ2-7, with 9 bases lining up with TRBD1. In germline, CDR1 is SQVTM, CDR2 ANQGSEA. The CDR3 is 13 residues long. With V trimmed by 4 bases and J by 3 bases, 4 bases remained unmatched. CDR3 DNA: TGCAGCGTTGGGCCGGGACAGGGCTACGAGCAGTACTTC. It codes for CSVGPGQGYEQYF.

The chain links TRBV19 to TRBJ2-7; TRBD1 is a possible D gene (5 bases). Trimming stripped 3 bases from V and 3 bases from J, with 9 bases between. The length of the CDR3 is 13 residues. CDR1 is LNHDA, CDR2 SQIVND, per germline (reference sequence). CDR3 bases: TGTGCCAGTAGTATGGCCCAGGGCTACGAGCAGTACTTC. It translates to CASSMAQGYEQYF. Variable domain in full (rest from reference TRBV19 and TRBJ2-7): DGGITQSPKYLFRKEGQNVTLSCEQNLNHDAMYWYRQDPGQGLRLIYYSQIVNDFQKGDIAEGYSVSREKKESFPLTVTSAQKNPTAFYLCASSMAQGYEQYFGPGTRLTVT.

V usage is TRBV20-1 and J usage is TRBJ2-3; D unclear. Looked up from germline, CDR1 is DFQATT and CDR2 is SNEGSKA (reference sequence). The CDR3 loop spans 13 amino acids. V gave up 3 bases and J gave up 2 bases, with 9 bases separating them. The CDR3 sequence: CSASVTSTDTQYF. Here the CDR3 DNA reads TGCAGTGCTAGTGTCACCTCCACAGATACGCAGTATTTT.

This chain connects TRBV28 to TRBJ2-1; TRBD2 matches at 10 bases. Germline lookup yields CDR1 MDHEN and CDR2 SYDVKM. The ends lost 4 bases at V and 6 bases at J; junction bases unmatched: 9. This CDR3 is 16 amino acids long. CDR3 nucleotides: TGTGCCAGCAGTTCCTATAGCGGGGGGACCGGCAATGAGCAGTTCTTC. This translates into CASSSYSGGTGNEQFF.

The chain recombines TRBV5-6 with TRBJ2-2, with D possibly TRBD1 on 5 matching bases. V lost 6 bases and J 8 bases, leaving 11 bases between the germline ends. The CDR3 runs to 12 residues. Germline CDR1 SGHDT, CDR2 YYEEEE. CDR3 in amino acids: CASTPGAGELFF. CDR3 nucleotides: TGTGCCAGCACCCCTGGGGCTGGGGAGCTGTTTTTT.

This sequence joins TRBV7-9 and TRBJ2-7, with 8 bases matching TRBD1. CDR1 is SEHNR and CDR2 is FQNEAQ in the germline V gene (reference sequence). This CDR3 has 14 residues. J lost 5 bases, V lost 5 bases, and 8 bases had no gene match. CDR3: CASSPRGLANEQYF. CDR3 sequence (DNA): TGTGCCAGCAGCCCCAGGGGGCTAGCGAACGAGCAGTACTTC.

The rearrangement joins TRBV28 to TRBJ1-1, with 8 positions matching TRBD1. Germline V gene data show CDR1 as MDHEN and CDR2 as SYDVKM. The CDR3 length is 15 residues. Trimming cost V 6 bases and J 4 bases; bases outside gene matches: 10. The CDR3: CASSPKTGVRTEAFF. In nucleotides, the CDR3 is TGTGCCAGCAGCCCCAAGACAGGGGTTCGCACTGAAGCTTTCTTT.

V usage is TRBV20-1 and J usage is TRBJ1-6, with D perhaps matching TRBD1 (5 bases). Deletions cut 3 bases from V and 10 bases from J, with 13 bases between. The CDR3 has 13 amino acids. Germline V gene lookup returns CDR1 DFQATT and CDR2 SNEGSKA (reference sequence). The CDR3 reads CSASWGVGSPLHF. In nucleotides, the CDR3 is TGCAGTGCTAGTTGGGGGGTCGGGTCACCCCTCCACTTT.